These 6 T cell receptor beta chains came from one sample sequenced in a study of T cell repertoires in cytomegalovirus infection. TCRdb recomputed calls from the reads with MiXCR, one row per CDR3 protein. Among approximately 500,000 distinct CDR3 sequences listed, 16% were seen once. The sequenced sample consisted of CD8+ T cells from PBMCs. The receptor source for this set is a human donor in good health (CMV status not recorded). Some clones in this sample may be carry-over from other donors' samples.

V gene TRBV15 combines with J gene TRBJ1-1; TRBD1 might be the D (5 bases). Germline V gene lookup returns CDR1 LNHNV and CDR2 YYDKDF (reference sequence). The CDR3 totals 13 residues. V was shortened by 2 bases and J by 13 bases, with 17 bases between the two germline ends. DNA for the CDR3: TGTGCCACCAGCAGAAGCTCGAGGGGCACGCTTTTCTTT. Translated, it gives CATSRSSRGTLFF.

The V call is TRBV5-1, the J call TRBJ2-1; 10 bases are shared with TRBD2. The germline V gene encodes CDR1 SGHRS and CDR2 YFSETQ. With V trimmed by 2 bases and J by 6 bases, 5 bases remained unmatched. CDR3 size: 15 residues. Written as DNA, the CDR3 is TGCGCCAGCAGCTTTAGCGGGGGGCCGTTCAATGAGCAGTTCTTC. Translated, it gives CASSFSGGPFNEQFF. Together with reference TRBV5-1 and TRBJ2-1, the CDR3 gives the full variable domain: KAGVTQTPRYLIKTRGQQVTLSCSPISGHRSVSWYQQTPGQGLQFLFEYFSETQRNKGNFPGRFSGRQFSNSRSEMNVSTLELGDSALYLCASSFSGGPFNEQFFGPGTRLTVL.

This clonotype has at least ten counts. The chain is built from TRBV28 and TRBJ2-7, with D possibly being TRBD2 (6 bases). The germline CDR1 and CDR2 sequences are MDHEN and SYDVKM. This CDR3 has 14 amino acids. V was pared by 6 bases and J by 2 bases, with 14 bases between. The chain's CDR3 is CASSFGAGTYEQYF. CDR3 nucleotides: TGTGCCAGCAGCTTCGGGGCGGGGACCTACGAGCAGTACTTC.

A few counts support this clonotype. The chain has TRBV7-6 and TRBJ1-3; 7 bases are shared with TRBD1. The CDR3 extends over 14 amino acids. CDR1 and CDR2 (germline): SGHVS, FNYEAQ. J lost 2 bases, V lost 6 bases, and 4 bases had no gene match. The CDR3 nucleotides are TGTGCCAGCAGACCTGACAGGGCTGGAAACACCATATATTTT. Translated: CASRPDRAGNTIYF.

The chain couples TRBV2 to TRBJ2-3, with D possibly TRBD1 on 6 matching bases. The CDR3 has 14 residues. The germline V gene has CDR1 SNHLY and CDR2 FYNNEI. Trimming removed 2 bases from V and 13 bases from J, with 19 bases in between. In DNA form, the CDR3 reads TGTGCCAGCAGTGAATGGGGGCCGGGGCCGATGGAGTATTTT. This translates into CASSEWGPGPMEYF.

This rearrangement joins TRBV9 to TRBJ2-6; unclear D gene. Germline CDR1 reads SGDLS; CDR2 reads YYNGEE. The CDR3 is 18 amino acids. Trimming took off 3 bases at V and 1 base at J, with 17 bases between the two ends. The CDR3 DNA follows: TGTGCCAGCAGCGCCCCCGGGCACACTGGATCTGGGGCCAACGTCCTGACTTTC. This encodes CASSAPGHTGSGANVLTF.